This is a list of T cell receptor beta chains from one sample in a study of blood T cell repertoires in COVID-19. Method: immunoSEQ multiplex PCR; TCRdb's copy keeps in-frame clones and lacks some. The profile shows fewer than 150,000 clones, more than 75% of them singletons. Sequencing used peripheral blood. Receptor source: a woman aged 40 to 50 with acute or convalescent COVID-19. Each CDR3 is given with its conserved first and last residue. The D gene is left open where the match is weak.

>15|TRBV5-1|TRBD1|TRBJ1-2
CASSLQGDRGDGYTF
TGCGCCAGCAGCTTGCAAGGGGACAGGGGTGATGGCTACACCTTC
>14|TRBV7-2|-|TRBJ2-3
CASSLTTSTDTQYF
TGTGCCAGCAGCTTAACGACAAGCACAGATACGCAGTATTTT
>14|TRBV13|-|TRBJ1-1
CASSSWGRGTEAFF
TGTGCCAGCAGCTCGTGGGGTCGGGGCACTGAAGCTTTCTTT
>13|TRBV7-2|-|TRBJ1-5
CASSLQGNQPQHF
TGTGCCAGCAGCTTACAGGGCAATCAGCCCCAGCATTTT
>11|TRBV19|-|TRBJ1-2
CAGGGDYGYTF
TGTGCTGGCGGAGGGGACTATGGCTACACCTTC
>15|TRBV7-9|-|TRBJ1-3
CASTQEGGLINTIYF
TGTGCCAGCACGCAAGAGGGTGGTCTCATAAACACCATATATTTT
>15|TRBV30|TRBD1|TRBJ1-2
CAWRAPGGYPYGYTF
TGTGCCTGGAGGGCCCCAGGGGGTTATCCCTATGGCTACACCTTC
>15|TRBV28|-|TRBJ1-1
CASSFPGTLNTEAFF
TGTGCCAGCAGTTTCCCGGGGACATTGAACACTGAAGCTTTCTTT
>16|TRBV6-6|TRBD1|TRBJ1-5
CASSPDRVRGNQPQHF
TGTGCCAGCAGTCCCGACAGGGTTAGGGGCAATCAGCCCCAGCATTTT
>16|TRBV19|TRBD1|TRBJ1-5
CASSSRQGYSNQPQHF
TGTGCCAGTAGTTCCCGACAGGGCTATAGCAATCAGCCCCAGCATTTT
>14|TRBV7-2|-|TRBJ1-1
CASSLIGGAAEAFF
TGTGCCAGCAGCTTAATCGGCGGGGCGGCTGAAGCTTTCTTT
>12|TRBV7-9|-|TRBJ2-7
CASSLLGDEQYF
TGTGCCAGCAGCTTACTAGGAGACGAGCAGTACTTC
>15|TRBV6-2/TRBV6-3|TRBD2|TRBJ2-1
CASSEGGLGWDEQFF
TGTGCCAGCAGCGAAGGGGGACTAGGGTGGGATGAGCAGTTCTTC
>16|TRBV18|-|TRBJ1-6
CASSRNLQDANSPLHF
TGTGCCAGCTCACGCAACCTACAGGACGCTAATTCACCCCTCCACTTT
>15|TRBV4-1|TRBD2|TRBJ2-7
CASSPLAGGPYEQYF
TGCGCCAGCAGCCCACTAGCGGGAGGGCCTTACGAGCAGTACTTC
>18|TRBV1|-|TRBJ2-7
CTSSQDNLEDRVTYEQYF
TGCACCAGCAGCCAAGACAATCTAGAAGACAGGGTCACCTACGAGCAGTACTTC
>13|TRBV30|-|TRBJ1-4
CAWSQGIGEKLFF
TGTGCCTGGAGTCAGGGCATAGGGGAAAAACTGTTTTTT
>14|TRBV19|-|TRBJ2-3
CASNQGLGTDTQYF
TGTGCCAGTAACCAGGGACTTGGCACAGATACGCAGTATTTT
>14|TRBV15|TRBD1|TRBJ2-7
CATRAGTGSYEQYF
TGTGCCACCAGAGCCGGGACAGGGTCCTACGAGCAGTACTTC
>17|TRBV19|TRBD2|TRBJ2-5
CASSTSGTSGSTETQYF
TGTGCCAGTAGTACCTCCGGGACTAGCGGGTCAACGGAGACCCAGTACTTC
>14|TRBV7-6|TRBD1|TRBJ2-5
CASSRTGGEETQYF
TGTGCCAGCAGCCGTACAGGGGGCGAGGAGACCCAGTACTTC
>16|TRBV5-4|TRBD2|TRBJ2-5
CASSFSGRSLLETQYF
TGTGCCAGCAGCTTTAGCGGGAGGTCGCTTTTGGAGACCCAGTACTTC
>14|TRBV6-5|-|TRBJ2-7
CASSYSSDPYEQYF
TGTGCCAGCAGTTACTCGAGCGACCCCTACGAGCAGTACTTC
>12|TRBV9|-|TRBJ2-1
CASSLGAGEQFF
TGTGCCAGCAGCCTAGGCGCAGGTGAGCAGTTCTTC
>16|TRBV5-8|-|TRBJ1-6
CASSLGSGTGSSPLHF
TGTGCCAGCAGCTTGGGATCCGGAACAGGGAGTTCACCCCTCCACTTT
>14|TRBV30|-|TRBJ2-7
CAWSQTGYVGEQYF
TGTGCCTGGAGCCAAACCGGGTATGTGGGCGAGCAGTACTTC
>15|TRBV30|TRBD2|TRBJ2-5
CAWNWASGSQETQYF
TGTGCCTGGAATTGGGCTAGCGGGTCACAAGAGACCCAGTACTTC
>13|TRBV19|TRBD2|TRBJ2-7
CASSPGLEREQYF
TGTGCCAGTAGTCCGGGACTAGAGAGAGAGCAGTACTTC
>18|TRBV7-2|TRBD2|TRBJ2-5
CASSLGRQVAGGLETQYF
TGTGCCAGCAGCTTAGGCCGCCAGGTAGCGGGTGGGTTAGAGACCCAGTACTTC
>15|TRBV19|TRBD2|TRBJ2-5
CASSISSGEWETQYF
TGTGCCAGTAGTATTAGTAGCGGGGAATGGGAGACCCAGTACTTC
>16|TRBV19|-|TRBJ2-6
CASLQIRGSGANVLTF
TGTGCCAGTCTACAAATCCGGGGCTCTGGGGCCAACGTCCTGACTTTC
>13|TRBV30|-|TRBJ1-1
CAWSVEGNTEAFF
TGTGCCTGGAGTGTAGAGGGAAACACTGAAGCTTTCTTT
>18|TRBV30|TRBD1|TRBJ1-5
CAWSRDRGGTYSNQPQHF
TGTGCCTGGAGCCGGGACAGGGGGGGAACTTATAGCAATCAGCCCCAGCATTTT
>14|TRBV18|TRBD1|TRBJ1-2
CASSPITGENGYTF
TGTGCCAGCTCACCCATAACAGGGGAAAATGGCTACACCTTC
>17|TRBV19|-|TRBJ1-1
CASTPKRPQVGPPAGFF
TGTGCCAGTACCCCCAAGAGGCCACAGGTAGGACCTCCAGCTGGCTTCTTT
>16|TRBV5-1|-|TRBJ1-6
CASSLEVWGDNSPLHF
TGCGCCAGCAGCTTGGAAGTATGGGGGGACAATTCACCCCTCCACTTT
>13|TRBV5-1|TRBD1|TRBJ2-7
CASSSMTGNEQYF
TGCGCCAGCAGCTCCATGACAGGGAACGAGCAGTACTTC
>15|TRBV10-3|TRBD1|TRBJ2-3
CAISEDRGLWNTQYF
TGTGCCATCAGTGAGGACAGGGGGCTTTGGAATACGCAGTATTTT
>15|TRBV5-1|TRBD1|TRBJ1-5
CASSWGTGDSQPQHF
TGCGCCAGCAGCTGGGGGACAGGGGATAGTCAGCCCCAGCATTTT
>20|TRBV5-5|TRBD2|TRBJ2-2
CASSILGLAGGPTNTGELFF
TGTGCCAGCAGTATTCTAGGACTAGCGGGAGGGCCGACGAACACCGGGGAGCTGTTTTTT
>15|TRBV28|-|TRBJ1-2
CASSSHTRGSDGYTF
TGTGCCAGCAGTTCCCATACCCGAGGATCGGATGGCTACACCTTC
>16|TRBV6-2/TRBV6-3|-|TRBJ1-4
CASSYSIWGAGEKLFF
TGTGCCAGCAGTTACTCGATTTGGGGCGCGGGAGAAAAACTGTTTTTT
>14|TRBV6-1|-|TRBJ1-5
CASSELDSNQPQHF
TGTGCCAGCAGTGAATTAGATAGCAATCAGCCCCAGCATTTT
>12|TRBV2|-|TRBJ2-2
CASNPFTGELFF
TGTGCCAGCAATCCGTTCACCGGGGAGCTGTTTTTT
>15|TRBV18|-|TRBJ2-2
CASSEGGIATGELFF
TGTGCCAGCTCGGAGGGCGGGATCGCCACCGGGGAGCTGTTTTTT